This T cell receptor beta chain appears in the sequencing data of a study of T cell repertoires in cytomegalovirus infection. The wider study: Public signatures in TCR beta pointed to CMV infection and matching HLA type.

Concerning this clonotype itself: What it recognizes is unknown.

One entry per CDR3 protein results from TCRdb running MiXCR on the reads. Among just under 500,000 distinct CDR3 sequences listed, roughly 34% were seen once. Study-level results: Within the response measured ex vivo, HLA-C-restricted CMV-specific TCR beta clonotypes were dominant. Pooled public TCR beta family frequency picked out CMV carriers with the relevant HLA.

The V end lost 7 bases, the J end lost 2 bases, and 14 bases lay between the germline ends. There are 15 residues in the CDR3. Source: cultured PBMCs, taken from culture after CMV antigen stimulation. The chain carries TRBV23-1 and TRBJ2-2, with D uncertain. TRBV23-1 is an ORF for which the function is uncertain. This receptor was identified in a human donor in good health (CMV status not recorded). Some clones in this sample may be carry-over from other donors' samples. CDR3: CASTQEDGNTGELFF. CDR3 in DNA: TGCGCCAGCACCCAAGAAGACGGTAACACCGGGGAGCTGTTTTTT.